These 10 T cell receptor beta chains came from one sample sequenced in a study of monozygotic twins with cystic fibrosis. Sequencing was performed with immunoSEQ multiplex PCR; in TCRdb, only in-frame clones are kept and a portion is missing. The sample lists some 14,000 clones; approximately 98% were seen once. Sequencing input: blood. These receptors were collected from a girl aged 2-10 years with cystic fibrosis.

The chain's CDR3 is CASSGRRRGNTEAFF. DNA of the CDR3: TGTGCCAGCAGTGGCCGACGTAGGGGGAACACTGAAGCTTTCTTT. This rearrangement joins TRBV6-1 to TRBJ1-1; D perhaps matches TRBD1 (5 bases). Per germline, CDR1 MNHNS and CDR2 SASEGT. Trimming took off 4 bases at V and 1 base at J, with 13 bases between the two ends. The CDR3 sequence is 15 residues long.

This rearrangement joins TRBV5-1 to TRBJ2-1, with 15 bases that match TRBD2. The V segment lost 3 bases and the J segment 5 bases; nucleotides outside the gene matches: 12. The CDR3 consists of 19 residues. Germline V CDR1 and CDR2: SGHRS, YFSETQ. CDR3 residues: CASSSGLAGGGATHNEQFF. CDR3 coding DNA: TGCGCCAGCAGCTCGGGACTAGCGGGAGGAGGTGCCACACACAATGAGCAGTTCTTC.

V and J are TRBV5-1 and TRBJ2-2; 10 bases map to TRBD2. The CDR3 spans 15 residues. Germline lookup yields CDR1 SGHRS and CDR2 YFSETQ. The V segment lost 3 bases and the J segment 1 base; nucleotides outside the gene matches: 0. CDR3 in amino acids: CASSWTSGNTGELFF. In DNA form, the CDR3 reads TGCGCCAGCAGCTGGACTAGCGGGAACACCGGGGAGCTGTTTTTT. Looking up the rest from reference TRBV5-1 and TRBJ2-2 gives the full variable domain: KAGVTQTPRYLIKTRGQQVTLSCSPISGHRSVSWYQQTPGQGLQFLFEYFSETQRNKGNFPGRFSGRQFSNSRSEMNVSTLELGDSALYLCASSWTSGNTGELFFGEGSRLTVL.

This clone was seen a single time. The chain carries TRBV28 and TRBJ2-3; 7 bases align to TRBD2. With 1 base clipped from V and 3 bases from J, the junction kept 7 bases outside the gene matches. Germline V CDR1 and CDR2: MDHEN, SYDVKM. The length of the CDR3 is 16 residues. CDR3 sequence (DNA): TGTGCCAGCAGTTTATCTTCCGCGGGAGTGACAGATACGCAGTATTTT. Its protein product is CASSLSSAGVTDTQYF.

This clone appeared once. The chain links TRBV2 to TRBJ1-3; D unresolved. Germline V CDR1 and CDR2: SNHLY, FYNNEI. Trimming left V 4 bases short and J 0 bases short, with 7 bases between. The CDR3 length is 14 residues. The CDR3 DNA follows: TGTGCCAGCAGTGCTCCCAGCTCTGGAAACACCATATATTTT. Residues: CASSAPSSGNTIYF.

The chain links TRBV19 to TRBJ2-5, with 8 bases fitting TRBD1. This CDR3 comprises 16 residues. Germline V gene lookup returns CDR1 LNHDA and CDR2 SQIVND (reference sequence). Losses at the gene ends were 10 bases for V and 5 bases for J; bases not matched to a gene: 18. The DNA for the CDR3 is TGTGCCACGAGTCAGGGGGCAACTATAGTCCGTGAGACCCAGTACTTC. As protein: CATSQGATIVRETQYF.

This chain joins TRBV6-1 and TRBJ1-1; the match to TRBD1 covers 8 bases. The CDR3 contains 15 residues. The ends lost 6 bases at V and 7 bases at J; junction bases unmatched: 13. Germline values: CDR1 MNHNS, CDR2 SASEGT. As DNA, the CDR3 is TGTGCCAGCAGACCCCTCGACAGGGGTGCCGATGAAGCTTTCTTT. Its translation is CASRPLDRGADEAFF.

This clone appeared a single time. The chain employs TRBV2 and TRBJ2-1, with TRBD2 identical over 14 bases. V gave up 5 bases and J gave up 13 bases; unmatched junction bases: 4. CDR1 SNHLY and CDR2 FYNNEI come from the germline V gene. The CDR3 is 13 residues long. CDR3 region: CASSRGLAGDQFF. Here the CDR3 DNA reads TGTGCCAGCAGTCGGGGACTAGCGGGAGATCAGTTCTTC.

The chain has TRBV4-1 and TRBJ2-5; TRBD1 aligns across 8 bases. After removal of 1 base from V and 5 bases from J, the junction contained 6 bases not matched to a gene. Germline V gene sequence: CDR1 MGHRA, CDR2 YSYEKL. The CDR3 spans 15 residues. CDR3 coding DNA: TGCGCCAGCAGCCAAGCCCCAGGGGGCCGGGAGACCCAGTACTTC. This gives the protein CASSQAPGGRETQYF.

This rearrangement joins TRBV14 to TRBJ1-1; D remains unclear. Trimming took off 3 bases at V and 6 bases at J, with 14 bases between the two ends. This CDR3 spans 14 amino acids. Germline V lookup: CDR1 SGHDN, CDR2 FVKESK. CDR3 residues: CASSHQVTASEAFF. The CDR3, as DNA: TGTGCCAGCAGCCATCAGGTAACGGCGTCTGAAGCTTTCTTT.